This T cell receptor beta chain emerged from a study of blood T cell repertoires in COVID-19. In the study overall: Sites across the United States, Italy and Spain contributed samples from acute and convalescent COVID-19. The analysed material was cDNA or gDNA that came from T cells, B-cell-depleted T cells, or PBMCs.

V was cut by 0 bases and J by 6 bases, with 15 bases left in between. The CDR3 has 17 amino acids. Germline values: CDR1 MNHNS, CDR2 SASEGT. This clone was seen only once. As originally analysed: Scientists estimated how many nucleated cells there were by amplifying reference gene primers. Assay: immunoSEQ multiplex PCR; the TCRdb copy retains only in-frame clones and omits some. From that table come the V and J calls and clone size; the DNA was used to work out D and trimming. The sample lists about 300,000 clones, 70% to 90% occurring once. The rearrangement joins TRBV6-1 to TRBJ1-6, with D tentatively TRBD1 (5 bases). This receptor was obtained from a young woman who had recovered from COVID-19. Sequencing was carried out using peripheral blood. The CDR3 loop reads CASSEAGGRTLNSPLHF. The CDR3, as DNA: TGTGCCAGCAGTGAAGCGGGAGGGAGGACACTTAATTCACCCCTCCACTTT.